Each of the 10 T cell receptor beta chains below was sequenced from the same sample in a study of graft-versus-host responses after intestinal transplantation. For these TCRs, the target antigens are not known. Only in-frame clones appear in the TCRdb table, and some are missing; sequencing was by immunoSEQ multiplex PCR. The profile shows 90,000 to 130,000 clones, around 92% of them singletons. The sequencing here drew on unstimulated CD8+ T cells sorted from spleen or lymph node cells, taken before transplant. All receptors come from a human donor who was the organ donor for an intestinal transplant.

This chain joins TRBV13 and TRBJ2-1; possibly TRBD2 for D (5 bases). V was cut by 2 bases and J by 7 bases, with 6 bases left in between. Per the germline V gene, CDR1 is PRHDT and CDR2 is FYEKMQ (reference sequence). The CDR3 has 12 residues. CDR3 amino acids: CASSLPGNEQFF. In DNA form, the CDR3 reads TGTGCCAGCAGCTTACCGGGGAATGAGCAGTTCTTC.

V is TRBV19 and J is TRBJ2-5; 8 bases match TRBD1. Germline CDR1 and CDR2: LNHDA and SQIVND (reference sequence). This CDR3 is 15 amino acids long. Trimming cost V 5 bases and J 1 base; bases outside gene matches: 6. The CDR3 sequence is CASSARDRFQETQYF. Written as DNA, the CDR3 is TGTGCCAGTAGTGCAAGGGACAGGTTCCAAGAGACCCAGTACTTC.

V and J are TRBV7-8 and TRBJ2-1, with 7 nucleotides matching TRBD2. Per germline, CDR1 SGHVS and CDR2 FQNEAQ. Trimming at V came to 2 bases and at J to 2 bases, leaving 3 bases not matched to a gene. This CDR3 region has 15 residues. CDR3 in amino acids: CASSLSGLAYNEQFF. The CDR3 DNA reads as TGTGCCAGCAGCTTATCCGGACTAGCCTACAATGAGCAGTTCTTC. Variable domain in full (rest from reference TRBV7-8 and TRBJ2-1): GAGVSQSPRYKVAKRGQDVALRCDPISGHVSLFWYQQALGQGPEFLTYFQNEAQLDKSGLPSDRFFAERPEGSVSTLKIQRTQQEDSAVYLCASSLSGLAYNEQFFGPGTRLTVL.

The rearrangement uses TRBV7-9 and TRBJ1-2; 7 bases are a match to TRBD1. With 5 bases clipped from V and 4 bases from J, the junction kept 7 bases outside the gene matches. The CDR3 is made up of 14 amino acids. The germline V gene encodes CDR1 SEHNR and CDR2 FQNEAQ (reference sequence). Written as DNA, the CDR3 is TGTGCCAGCAGCACTCACAGGGGCATCTATGGCTACACCTTC. Encoded protein: CASSTHRGIYGYTF.

V is TRBV5-4 and J is TRBJ2-7; the match to TRBD2 covers 7 bases. The V segment lost 0 bases and the J segment 1 base; nucleotides outside the gene matches: 4. The CDR3 spans 15 residues. Looked up from germline, CDR1 is SGHNT and CDR2 is YYREEE (reference sequence). The DNA for the CDR3 is TGTGCCAGCAGCTTGGAGGCTAGCGGATCCTACGAGCAGTACTTC. Amino acid sequence: CASSLEASGSYEQYF.

The rearrangement links TRBV27 to TRBJ2-2; D call uncertain. CDR1 is MNHEY, CDR2 SMNVEV, per germline (reference sequence). The germline V and J ends were trimmed by 6 bases and 4 bases, with 15 bases remaining between them. CDR3 length: 15 amino acids. DNA of the CDR3: TGTGCCAGCAGCCGGCTACCCCTCAGCACCGGGGAGCTGTTTTTT. Translating gives CASSRLPLSTGELFF.

The chain combines TRBV4-1 with TRBJ1-1, with D maybe TRBD1 (5 bases). This CDR3 region has 17 residues. Germline lookup yields CDR1 MGHRA and CDR2 YSYEKL. V was cut by 6 bases and J by 6 bases, with 26 bases left in between. Here the CDR3 DNA reads TGCGCCAGCAGTCGGTATGAGGGGATCGGGGATGAGCCTGAAGCTTTCTTT. It translates to CASSRYEGIGDEPEAFF.

Points on this clone: A junction boundary mismatches the germline segment, possibly from a read error. The chain links TRBV6-5 to TRBJ2-5; TRBD2 matches at 8 bases. CDR1 is MNHEY, CDR2 SVGAGI, per germline. This CDR3 is built from 13 residues. As DNA, the CDR3 is TGTGCCAGCAGCCGCGGGGGGCAGGCATTCGAGCACTTC. Encoded protein: CASSRGGQAFEHF.

This chain uses TRBV28 with TRBJ2-7; possibly TRBD1 or TRBD2 for D (5 bases each). The CDR3 is 15 amino acids. V dropped 5 bases and J dropped 1 base, with 15 bases sitting between them. CDR1 MDHEN and CDR2 SYDVKM come from the germline V gene. This CDR3 is CASSQDRDPSYEQYF. In nucleotides, the CDR3 is TGTGCCAGCAGTCAAGACCGGGACCCGTCCTACGAGCAGTACTTC.

This chain links TRBV9 with TRBJ2-5; D gene ambiguous. V shed 0 bases and J shed 4 bases, with 16 bases lying between them. The CDR3 consists of 16 residues. The V gene's germline CDR1 is SGDLS and CDR2 YYNGEE. The CDR3 sequence is CASSVATRRVRETQYF. In DNA, the CDR3 is TGTGCCAGCAGCGTAGCTACCCGGAGAGTACGAGAGACCCAGTACTTC.